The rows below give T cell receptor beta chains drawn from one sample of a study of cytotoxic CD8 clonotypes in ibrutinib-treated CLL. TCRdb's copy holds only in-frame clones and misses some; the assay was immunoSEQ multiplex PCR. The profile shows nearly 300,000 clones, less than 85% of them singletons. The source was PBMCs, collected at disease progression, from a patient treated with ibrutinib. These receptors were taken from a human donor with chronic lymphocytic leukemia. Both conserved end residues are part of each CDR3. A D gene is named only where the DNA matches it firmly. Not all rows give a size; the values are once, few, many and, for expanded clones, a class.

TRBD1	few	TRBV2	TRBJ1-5	CASREGQGSQPQHF	TGTGCCAGCAGAGAAGGACAGGGGAGTCAGCCCCAGCATTTT
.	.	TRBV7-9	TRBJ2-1	CASSSNYEQFF	TGTGCCAGCAGCTCCAATTATGAGCAGTTCTTC
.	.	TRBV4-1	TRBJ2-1	CASSRFPSGPSTAVYNEQFF	TGCGCCAGCAGCCGATTCCCTTCGGGCCCGTCCACCGCGGTTTACAATGAGCAGTTCTTC
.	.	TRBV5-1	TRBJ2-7	CASSSMESTGGEQYF	TGCGCCAGCAGCTCGATGGAGAGTACAGGTGGCGAGCAGTACTTC
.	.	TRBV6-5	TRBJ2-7	CASSWTVNSYEQYF	TGTGCCAGCAGCTGGACAGTAAACTCCTACGAGCAGTACTTC
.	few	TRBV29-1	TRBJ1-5	CSASDLNQPQHF	TGCAGCGCTTCCGACCTAAATCAGCCCCAGCATTTT
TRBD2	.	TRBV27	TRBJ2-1	CASSPIGTSGSREQFF	TGTGCCAGCAGTCCAATAGGGACTAGCGGGAGTCGTGAGCAGTTCTTC
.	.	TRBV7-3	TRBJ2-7	CASSRDISYEQYF	TGTGCCAGCAGCCGGGACATATCCTACGAGCAGTACTTC
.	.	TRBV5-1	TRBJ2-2	CASKLSRQGGTGELFF	TGCGCCAGCAAGCTTAGTCGGCAGGGGGGCACCGGGGAGCTGTTTTTT
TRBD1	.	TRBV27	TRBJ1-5	CASSPGTGNQPQHF	TGTGCCAGCAGTCCGGGGACAGGGAATCAGCCCCAGCATTTT
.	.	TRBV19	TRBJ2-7	CASSIGGTYEQYF	TGTGCCAGTAGTATAGGGGGTACCTACGAGCAGTACTTC
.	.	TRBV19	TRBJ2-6	CASSILGSGANVLTF	TGTGCCAGTAGTATATTGGGGTCTGGGGCCAACGTCCTGACTTTC
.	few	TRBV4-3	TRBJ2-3	CASSQDSRGTDTQYF	TGCGCCAGCAGCCAAGATAGCAGGGGAACAGATACGCAGTATTTT
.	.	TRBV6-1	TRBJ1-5	CASSEVWVGGFQPQHF	TGTGCCAGCAGTGAAGTATGGGTGGGGGGTTTTCAGCCCCAGCATTTT
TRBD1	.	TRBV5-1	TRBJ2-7	CASSHPLDRISYEQYF	TGCGCCAGCAGCCACCCATTGGACAGGATTTCCTACGAGCAGTACTTC
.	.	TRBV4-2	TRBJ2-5	CASSQEGGGAPAERETQYF	TGTGCCAGCAGCCAAGAAGGGGGAGGGGCGCCGGCGGAGAGGGAGACCCAGTACTTC
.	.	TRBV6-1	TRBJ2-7	CASSEAWTLYEQYF	TGTGCCAGCAGTGAAGCTTGGACGCTCTACGAGCAGTACTTC
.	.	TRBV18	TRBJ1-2	CASSHPGDSYGYTF	TGTGCCAGCTCACACCCAGGGGACTCCTATGGCTACACCTTC
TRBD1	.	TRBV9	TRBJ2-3	CASSVVGQGRTDTQYF	TGTGCCAGCAGCGTAGTAGGACAGGGACGCACAGATACGCAGTATTTT
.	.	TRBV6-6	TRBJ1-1	CASRRKSGTEAFF	TGTGCCAGCAGGCGGAAGTCTGGCACTGAAGCTTTCTTT
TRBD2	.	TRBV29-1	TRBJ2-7	CSVAGGGYYEQYF	TGCAGCGTTGCGGGAGGGGGGTACTACGAGCAGTACTTC
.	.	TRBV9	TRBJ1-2	CASSPPGPRPYGYTF	TGTGCCAGCAGTCCCCCTGGTCCGCGGCCCTATGGCTACACCTTC
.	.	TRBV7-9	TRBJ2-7	CASSFRESSYEQYF	TGTGCCAGCAGCTTCCGGGAGTCCTCCTACGAGCAGTACTTC
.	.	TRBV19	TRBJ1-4	CASSERDGGLEKLFF	TGTGCCAGTAGTGAACGTGACGGAGGTCTAGAAAAACTGTTTTTT
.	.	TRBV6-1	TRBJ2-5	CASSEVGTLQETQYF	TGTGCCAGCAGTGAAGTCGGGACTCTCCAAGAGACCCAGTACTTC
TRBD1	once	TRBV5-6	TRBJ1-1	CASSLGQGLSNIYTEAFF	TGTGCCAGCAGCTTAGGACAGGGGCTTTCTAATATTTACACTGAAGCTTTCTTT
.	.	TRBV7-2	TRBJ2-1	CASRGPGFYNEQFF	TGTGCCAGCAGAGGCCCCGGATTCTACAATGAGCAGTTCTTC
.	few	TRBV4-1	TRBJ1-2	CASSQEGIGYLYGYTF	TGCGCCAGCAGCCAAGAGGGGATAGGGTACCTTTATGGCTACACCTTC
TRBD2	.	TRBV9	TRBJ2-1	CASSGGLAATYNEQFF	TGTGCCAGCAGCGGCGGACTAGCCGCAACCTACAATGAGCAGTTCTTC
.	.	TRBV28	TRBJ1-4	CASSSPGSRGEKLFF	TGTGCCAGCAGTTCCCCAGGATCCCGTGGCGAAAAACTGTTTTTT
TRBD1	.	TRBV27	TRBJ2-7	CASSSGQGYEQYF	TGTGCCAGCAGTTCGGGACAGGGCTACGAGCAGTACTTC
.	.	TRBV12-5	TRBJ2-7	CASGLGNSYEQYF	TGTGCTAGTGGTTTAGGGAATTCCTACGAGCAGTACTTC
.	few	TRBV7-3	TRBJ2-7	CASSSGPYEQYF	TGTGCCAGCAGCTCAGGACCCTACGAGCAGTACTTC
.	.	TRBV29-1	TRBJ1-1	CSVGQGYGTEAFF	TGCAGCGTTGGTCAGGGATACGGCACTGAAGCTTTCTTT
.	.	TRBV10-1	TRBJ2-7	CASSDLAGWASEQYF	TGCGCCAGCAGTGATTTGGCAGGATGGGCATCCGAGCAGTACTTC
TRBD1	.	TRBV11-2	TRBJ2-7	CASSSTGGTYEQYF	TGTGCCAGCAGCTCGACAGGGGGAACCTACGAGCAGTACTTC
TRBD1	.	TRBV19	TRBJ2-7	CASSITGGQYYYEQYF	TGTGCCAGTAGTATTACTGGGGGACAGTACTACTACGAGCAGTACTTC
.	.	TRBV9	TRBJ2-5	CASSVSSSPETQYF	TGTGCCAGCAGCGTTTCTAGTAGTCCGGAGACCCAGTACTTC
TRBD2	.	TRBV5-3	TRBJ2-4	CARSTRGRVGTKNIQYF	TGTGCCAGAAGCACGCGGGGGAGGGTAGGGACCAAAAACATTCAGTACTTC
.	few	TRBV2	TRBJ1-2	CASSETSNSGGYYGYTF	TGTGCCAGCAGTGAAACGTCAAACAGCGGAGGGTACTATGGCTACACCTTC
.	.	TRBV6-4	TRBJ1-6	CASRSGRDNSPLHF	TGTGCCAGCAGATCTGGCAGAGATAATTCACCCCTCCACTTT
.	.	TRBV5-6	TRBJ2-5	CASSKPRDWLQETQYF	TGTGCCAGCAGCAAACCCAGGGACTGGCTCCAAGAGACCCAGTACTTC
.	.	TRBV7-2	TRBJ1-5	CASSFRGDQPQHF	TGTGCCAGCAGCTTCCGGGGGGATCAGCCCCAGCATTTT